The T cell receptor (beta chain) described here comes from a study of Ad26.COV2.S vaccination and SARS-CoV-2 variants. Across the whole study: Dosing was one shot or two shots 56 days apart.

TCRdb's table, derived via immunoSEQ multiplex PCR, lists solely in-frame clones and lacks some. The sample lists about 350,000 clones; around 89% were seen once. J gave up 0 bases and V 1 base, and 6 bases lay outside the gene matches. Germline lookup yields CDR1 MNHEY and CDR2 SMNVEV (reference sequence). The CDR3 loop spans 17 amino acids. The treatment here: 19 received Ad26.COV2.S at low or high dose, single or two shots; about 5 received placebo; per-sample allocation not given. The investigators took samples on day 63 after the first vaccine or placebo injection. Source: peripheral blood, taken in a trial of Ad26.COV2.S vaccine versus placebo. The chain uses TRBV27 and TRBJ2-3; 8 bases line up with TRBD2. This receptor was obtained from a person aged 18-65 years who received the Ad26.COV2.S COVID-19 vaccine or a placebo. The DNA for the CDR3 is TGTGCCAGCAGTTTATACGGCGGGGGGCCGAGCACAGATACGCAGTATTTT. Amino acid sequence: CASSLYGGGPSTDTQYF.